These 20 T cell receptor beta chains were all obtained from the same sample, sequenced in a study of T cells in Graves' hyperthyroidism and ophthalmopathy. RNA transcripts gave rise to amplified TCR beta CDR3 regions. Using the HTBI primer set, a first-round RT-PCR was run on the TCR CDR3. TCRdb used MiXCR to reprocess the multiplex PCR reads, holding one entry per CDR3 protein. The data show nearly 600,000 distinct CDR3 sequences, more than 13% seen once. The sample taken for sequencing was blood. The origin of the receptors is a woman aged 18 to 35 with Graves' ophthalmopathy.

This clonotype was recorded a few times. The CDR3 loop is CAISGGGAGEADTQYF. The CDR3 DNA reads as TGTGCCATCAGTGGGGGGGGGGCGGGAGAGGCAGATACGCAGTATTTT. The rearrangement links TRBV10-3 to TRBJ2-3; D possibly corresponds to TRBD2 (7 bases). V lost 4 bases to trimming and J lost 4 bases, with 18 bases between them. Germline V gives CDR1 ENHRY, CDR2 SYGVKD. The CDR3 length is 16 residues.

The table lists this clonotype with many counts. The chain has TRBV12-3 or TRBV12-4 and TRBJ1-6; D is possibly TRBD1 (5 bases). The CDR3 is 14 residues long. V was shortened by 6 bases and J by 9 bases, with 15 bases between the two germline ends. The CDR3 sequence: CASSRNGGSSPLHF. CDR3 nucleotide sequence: TGTGCCAGCAGCCGCAACGGGGGAAGTTCACCCCTCCACTTT.

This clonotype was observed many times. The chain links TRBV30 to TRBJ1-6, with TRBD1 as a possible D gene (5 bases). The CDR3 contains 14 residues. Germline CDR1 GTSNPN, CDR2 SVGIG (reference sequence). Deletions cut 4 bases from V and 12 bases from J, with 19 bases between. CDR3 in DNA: TGTGCCTGGAACCCTGGGGGGTATCAAGAACCCCTCCACTTT. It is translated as CAWNPGGYQEPLHF.

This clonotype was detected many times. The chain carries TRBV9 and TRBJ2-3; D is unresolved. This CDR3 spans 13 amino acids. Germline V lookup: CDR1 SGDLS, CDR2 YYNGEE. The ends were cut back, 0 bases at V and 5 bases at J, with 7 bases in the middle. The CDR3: CASSVADRDTQYF. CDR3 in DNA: TGTGCCAGCAGCGTAGCCGACCGAGATACGCAGTATTTT.

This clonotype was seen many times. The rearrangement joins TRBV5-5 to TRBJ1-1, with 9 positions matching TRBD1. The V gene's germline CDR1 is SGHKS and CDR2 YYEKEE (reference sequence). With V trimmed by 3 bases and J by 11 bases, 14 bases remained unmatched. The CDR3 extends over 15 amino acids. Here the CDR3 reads CASSYGQGNGLPAFF. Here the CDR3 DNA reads TGTGCCAGCAGCTACGGACAGGGGAATGGGTTGCCGGCTTTCTTT.

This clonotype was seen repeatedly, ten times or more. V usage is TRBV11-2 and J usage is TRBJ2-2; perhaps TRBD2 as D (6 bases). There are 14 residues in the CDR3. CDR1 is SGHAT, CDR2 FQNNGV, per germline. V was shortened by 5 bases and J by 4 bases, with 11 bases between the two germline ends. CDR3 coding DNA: TGTGCCAGCAGCGAGGACTACCGCACCGGGGAGCTGTTTTTT. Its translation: CASSEDYRTGELFF.

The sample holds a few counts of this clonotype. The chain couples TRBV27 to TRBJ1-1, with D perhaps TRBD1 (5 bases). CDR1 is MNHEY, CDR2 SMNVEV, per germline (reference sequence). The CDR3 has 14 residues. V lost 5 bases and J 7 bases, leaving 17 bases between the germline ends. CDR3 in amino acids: CASSRGTAPLEAFF. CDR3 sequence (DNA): TGTGCCAGCAGTCGCGGGACGGCCCCCCTTGAAGCTTTCTTT.

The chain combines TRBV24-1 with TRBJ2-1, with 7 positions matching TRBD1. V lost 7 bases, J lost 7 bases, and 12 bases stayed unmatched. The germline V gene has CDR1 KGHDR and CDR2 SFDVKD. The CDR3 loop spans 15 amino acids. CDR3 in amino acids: CATSSLRGRGNEQFF. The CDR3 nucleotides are TGTGCCACCAGCTCCCTTAGGGGGCGCGGGAATGAGCAGTTCTTC.

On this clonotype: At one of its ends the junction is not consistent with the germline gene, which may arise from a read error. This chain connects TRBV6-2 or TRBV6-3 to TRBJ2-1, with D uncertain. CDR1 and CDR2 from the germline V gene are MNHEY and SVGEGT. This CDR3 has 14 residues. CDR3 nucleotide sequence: TGTACCAGCAGTTACATCACGGGCTACAATGAGCAGTTCTTC. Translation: CTSSYITGYNEQFF.

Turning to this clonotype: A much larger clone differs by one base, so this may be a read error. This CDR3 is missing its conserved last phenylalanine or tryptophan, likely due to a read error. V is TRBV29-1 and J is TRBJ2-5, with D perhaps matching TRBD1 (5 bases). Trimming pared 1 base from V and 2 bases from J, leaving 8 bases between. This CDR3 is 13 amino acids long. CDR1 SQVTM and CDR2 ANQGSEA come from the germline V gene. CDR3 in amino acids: CSVEGQGQETQYL. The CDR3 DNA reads TGCAGCGTTGAAGGTCAGGGACAAGAGACCCAGTACCTC.

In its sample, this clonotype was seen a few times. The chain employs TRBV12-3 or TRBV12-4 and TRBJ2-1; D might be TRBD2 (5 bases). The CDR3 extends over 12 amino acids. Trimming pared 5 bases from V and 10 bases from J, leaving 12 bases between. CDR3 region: CASSPRGTEQFF. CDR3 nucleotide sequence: TGTGCCAGCAGTCCTCGGGGTACCGAGCAGTTCTTC.

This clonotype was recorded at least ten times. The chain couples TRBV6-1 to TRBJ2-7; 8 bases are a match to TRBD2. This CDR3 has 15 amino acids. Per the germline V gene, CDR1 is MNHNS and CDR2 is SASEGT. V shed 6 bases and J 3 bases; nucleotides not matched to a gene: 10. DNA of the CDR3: TGTGCCAGCAGGCCAAGCGGGAGTAAAGACTACGAGCAGTACTTC. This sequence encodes CASRPSGSKDYEQYF.

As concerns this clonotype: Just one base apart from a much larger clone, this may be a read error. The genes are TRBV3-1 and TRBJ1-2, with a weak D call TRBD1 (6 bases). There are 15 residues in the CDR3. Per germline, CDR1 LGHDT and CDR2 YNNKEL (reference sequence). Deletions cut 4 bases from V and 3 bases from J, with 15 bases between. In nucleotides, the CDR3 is TGTGCCAGCAGCCGGGGGGACACCGGTGACTATGGCTACACCTTC. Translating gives CASSRGDTGDYGYTF.

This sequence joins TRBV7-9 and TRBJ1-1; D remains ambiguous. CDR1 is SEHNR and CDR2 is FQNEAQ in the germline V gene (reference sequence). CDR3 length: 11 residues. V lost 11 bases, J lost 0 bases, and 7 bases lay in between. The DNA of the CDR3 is TGTGCCCTGGGCCTGAACACTGAAGCTTTCTTT. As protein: CALGLNTEAFF.

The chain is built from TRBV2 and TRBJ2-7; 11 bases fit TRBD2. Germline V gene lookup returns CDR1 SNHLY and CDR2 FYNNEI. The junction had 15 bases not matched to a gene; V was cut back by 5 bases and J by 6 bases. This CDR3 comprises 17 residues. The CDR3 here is CASSFPHPLAGEAEQYF. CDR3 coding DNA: TGTGCCAGCAGTTTCCCACACCCACTAGCGGGAGAGGCCGAGCAGTACTTC.

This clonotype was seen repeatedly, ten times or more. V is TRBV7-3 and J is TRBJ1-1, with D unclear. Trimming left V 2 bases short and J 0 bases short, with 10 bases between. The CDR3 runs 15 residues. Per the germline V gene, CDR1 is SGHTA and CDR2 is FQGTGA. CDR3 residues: CASSLYGLMNTEAFF. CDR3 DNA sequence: TGTGCCAGCAGCTTATATGGGCTGATGAACACTGAAGCTTTCTTT.

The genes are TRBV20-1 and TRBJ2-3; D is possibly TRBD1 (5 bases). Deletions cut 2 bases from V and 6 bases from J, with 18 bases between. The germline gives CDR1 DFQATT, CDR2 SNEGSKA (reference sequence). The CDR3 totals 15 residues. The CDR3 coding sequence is TGCAGTGCTAGATCGGTGGGGCCCGCCGTGGATACGCAGTATTTT. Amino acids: CSARSVGPAVDTQYF.

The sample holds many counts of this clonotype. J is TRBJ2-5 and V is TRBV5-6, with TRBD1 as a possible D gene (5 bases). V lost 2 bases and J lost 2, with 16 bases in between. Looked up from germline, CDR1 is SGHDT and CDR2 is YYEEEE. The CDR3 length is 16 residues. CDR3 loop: CASSLQEILPQETQYF. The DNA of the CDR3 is TGTGCCAGCAGCTTACAGGAGATACTCCCTCAAGAGACCCAGTACTTC. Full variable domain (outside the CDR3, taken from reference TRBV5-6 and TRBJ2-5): DAGVTQSPTHLIKTRGQQVTLRCSPKSGHDTVSWYQQALGQGPQFIFQYYEEEERQRGNFPDRFSGHQFPNYSSELNVNALLLGDSALYLCASSLQEILPQETQYFGPGTRLLVL.

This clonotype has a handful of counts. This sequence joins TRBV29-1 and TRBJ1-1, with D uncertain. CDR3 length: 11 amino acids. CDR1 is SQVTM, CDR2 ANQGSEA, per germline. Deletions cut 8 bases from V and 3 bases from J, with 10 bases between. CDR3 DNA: TGCAGCATCGGGAGGGACACTGAAGCTTTCTTT. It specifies CSIGRDTEAFF.

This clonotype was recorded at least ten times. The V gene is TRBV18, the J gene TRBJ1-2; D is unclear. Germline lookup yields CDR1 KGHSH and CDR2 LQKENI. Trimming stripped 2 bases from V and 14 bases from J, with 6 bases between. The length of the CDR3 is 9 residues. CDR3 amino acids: CASSPGVTF. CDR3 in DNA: TGTGCCAGCTCACCAGGCGTTACCTTC.